The present T cell receptor beta chain was sequenced within a study of shared clonotypes between healthy human individuals. The V gene lost 0 bases and the J gene lost 0 bases, with 13 bases spanning the gap. This CDR3 spans 17 amino acids. Germline-derived CDR1 and CDR2 are SNHLY and FYNNEI. CD4+ cells were split into CD45RA+ naive and CD45RA-negative memory subsets. TCRdb's table, derived via immunoSEQ multiplex PCR, lists solely in-frame clones and lacks some. This sample has 2 million to 2.5 million clones, with 85% to 95% found just once. Concerning this clone: Its antigen is not identified.

Points from the study as a whole: Large depth notwithstanding, sorted-subset sequencing proved incomplete by rarefaction.

The chain links TRBV2 to TRBJ2-3, with D tentatively TRBD2 (6 bases). The TCR originated in a man aged 18-30 years in good health. Some clones in this sample may be carry-over from other donors' samples. Material: naive CD4+ T cells from PBMCs. The subset denotes: CD45RA+ positively selected. The CDR3 DNA reads as TGTGCCAGCAGTGAAGCTTTCCGGGAGATTAGCACAGATACGCAGTATTTT. This codes for CASSEAFREISTDTQYF.